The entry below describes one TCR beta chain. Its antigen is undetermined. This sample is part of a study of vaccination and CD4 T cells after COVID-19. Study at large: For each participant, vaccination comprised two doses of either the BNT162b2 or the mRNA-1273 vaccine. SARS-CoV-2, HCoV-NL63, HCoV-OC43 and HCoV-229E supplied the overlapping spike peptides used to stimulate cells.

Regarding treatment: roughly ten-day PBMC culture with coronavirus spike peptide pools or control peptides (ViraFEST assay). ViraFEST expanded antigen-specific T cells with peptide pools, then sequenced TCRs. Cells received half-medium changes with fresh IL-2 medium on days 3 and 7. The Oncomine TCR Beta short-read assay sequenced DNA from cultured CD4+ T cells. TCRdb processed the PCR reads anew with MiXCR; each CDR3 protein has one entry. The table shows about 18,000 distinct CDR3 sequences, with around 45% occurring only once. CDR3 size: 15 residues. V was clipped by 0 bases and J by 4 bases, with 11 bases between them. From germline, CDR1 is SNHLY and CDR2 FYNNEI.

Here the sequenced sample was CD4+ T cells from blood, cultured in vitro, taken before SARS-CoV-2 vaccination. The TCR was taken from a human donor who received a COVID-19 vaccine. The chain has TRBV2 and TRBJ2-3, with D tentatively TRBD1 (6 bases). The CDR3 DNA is TGTGCCAGCAGTGAAGCGGGGGCCGTCCCAGATACGCAGTATTTT. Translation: CASSEAGAVPDTQYF.